The 29 T cell receptor beta chains below were found in one sample sequenced in a study of blood T cell repertoires in COVID-19. The repertoire was sequenced with immunoSEQ multiplex PCR; TCRdb's copy has only in-frame clones and lacks some. The sample records a few hundred thousand clones, less than 90% being singletons. The specimen was peripheral blood. These receptors were collected from a man aged 60 to 69 who had recovered from COVID-19.

The chain recombines TRBV7-2 with TRBJ2-5; no firm D call. Trimming took 3 bases from V and 1 from J, leaving 9 bases between them. CDR1 is SGHTA, CDR2 FQGNSA, per germline. The CDR3 is made up of 14 amino acids. This CDR3 is CASSFLQVQETQYF. The CDR3 DNA follows: TGTGCCAGCAGCTTCTTACAAGTCCAAGAGACCCAGTACTTC.

The CDR3 DNA is TGTGCCACCAGTCCTAAAACAGGGATCGACTATGGCTACACCTTC. Its translation is CATSPKTGIDYGYTF. V gene TRBV15 combines with J gene TRBJ1-2; possibly TRBD1 for D (6 bases). CDR3 length equals 15 residues. Germline V gene sequence: CDR1 LNHNV, CDR2 YYDKDF (reference sequence). V gave up 6 bases and J gave up 3 bases, with 17 bases separating them.

The chain couples TRBV7-6 to TRBJ2-4; weak D call: TRBD1 (6 bases). The CDR3 has 16 amino acids. In germline, CDR1 is SGHVS, CDR2 FNYEAQ. The V end was cut by 5 bases, the J end by 0 bases, with 14 bases between. CDR3 residues: CASSLPTGVAKNIQYF. Here the CDR3 DNA reads TGTGCCAGCAGCCTCCCGACAGGAGTAGCCAAAAACATTCAGTACTTC.

V usage is TRBV2 and J usage is TRBJ2-3, with 9 bases that match TRBD2. The length of the CDR3 is 16 residues. Germline V gene data show CDR1 as SNHLY and CDR2 as FYNNEI. V was clipped by 8 bases and J by 0 bases; unmatched bases: 9. The CDR3 is CASLEAGLASTDTQYF. The CDR3 region has the DNA TGTGCCAGCTTAGAGGCAGGACTAGCGAGCACAGATACGCAGTATTTT.

V and J are TRBV5-1 and TRBJ2-7; D is perhaps TRBD2 (6 bases). CDR3 length: 13 residues. V gave up 2 bases and J gave up 7 bases, with 13 bases separating them. Germline values: CDR1 SGHRS, CDR2 YFSETQ. The CDR3: CASSLGQGGEQYF. The DNA for the CDR3 is TGCGCCAGCAGCTTAGGGCAGGGAGGAGAGCAGTACTTC. Using reference TRBV5-1 and TRBJ2-7 for the parts outside the CDR3, the full variable domain is KAGVTQTPRYLIKTRGQQVTLSCSPISGHRSVSWYQQTPGQGLQFLFEYFSETQRNKGNFPGRFSGRQFSNSRSEMNVSTLELGDSALYLCASSLGQGGEQYFGPGTRLTVT.

This clone was found once. The chain recombines TRBV9 with TRBJ1-1; D might be TRBD1 (6 bases). V lost 0 bases, J lost 0 bases, and 6 bases lay in between. The CDR3 has 14 residues. Germline V gene sequence: CDR1 SGDLS, CDR2 YYNGEE. CDR3 region: CASSVGTVNTEAFF. For the CDR3, the DNA is TGTGCCAGCAGCGTAGGGACAGTGAACACTGAAGCTTTCTTT.

This chain joins TRBV6-5 and TRBJ2-7; the match to TRBD1 covers 9 bases. V lost 7 bases and J lost 6; bases outside the gene matches: 10. The CDR3 has 14 residues. Germline CDR1 is MNHEY and CDR2 is SVGAGI. Here the CDR3 DNA reads TGTGCCAGCATGGGACAGGGCTACCCCCGCGAGCAGTACTTC. Amino acid sequence: CASMGQGYPREQYF.

The chain carries TRBV6-2 or TRBV6-3 and TRBJ2-6, with D uncertain. The CDR3 consists of 14 residues. Germline V lookup: CDR1 MNHEY, CDR2 SVGEGT. V lost 5 bases, J lost 2 bases, and 7 bases lay in between. CDR3 coding DNA: TGTGCCAGCAGTCGAGAACCTGGGGCCAACGTCCTGACTTTC. Translated: CASSREPGANVLTF.

This clone was seen only once. The chain carries TRBV4-2 and TRBJ1-5, with D tentatively TRBD1 (6 bases). The V and J ends lost 1 base and 2 bases respectively, with 12 bases between them. Germline-derived CDR1 and CDR2 are LGHNA and YNFKEQ. This CDR3 has 16 residues. CDR3 in amino acids: CASSQGRRQGNQPQHF. In DNA form, the CDR3 reads TGTGCCAGCAGCCAAGGTAGGCGACAGGGCAATCAGCCCCAGCATTTT.

The chain combines TRBV18 with TRBJ1-5; perhaps TRBD1 as D (5 bases). CDR3 length: 17 amino acids. Germline V lookup: CDR1 KGHSH, CDR2 LQKENI. Trimming removed 3 bases from V and 0 bases from J, with 15 bases in between. The CDR3 is CASSPDLDSNSNQPQHF. DNA for the CDR3: TGTGCCAGCTCACCCGATCTCGACAGTAATAGCAATCAGCCCCAGCATTTT.

This rearrangement joins TRBV9 to TRBJ1-4; a possible D gene is TRBD1 (5 bases). This CDR3 has 16 amino acids. Germline loops: CDR1 SGDLS, CDR2 YYNGEE. Trimming took off 0 bases at V and 5 bases at J, with 14 bases between the two ends. DNA of the CDR3: TGTGCCAGCAGCGTAGATGGGGGGAAATCGAATGAAAAACTGTTTTTT. This sequence encodes CASSVDGGKSNEKLFF.

Written as DNA, the CDR3 is TGCGCCAGCAGCCTGGTGGGACAGGGGGACTATGGCTACACCTTC. Its protein is CASSLVGQGDYGYTF. The V gene is TRBV5-1, the J gene TRBJ1-2; 11 bases line up with TRBD1. Per germline, CDR1 SGHRS and CDR2 YFSETQ. This CDR3 spans 15 amino acids. V shed 4 bases and J 3 bases; nucleotides not matched to a gene: 5. The variable domain in full, completed from reference TRBV5-1 and TRBJ1-2, reads KAGVTQTPRYLIKTRGQQVTLSCSPISGHRSVSWYQQTPGQGLQFLFEYFSETQRNKGNFPGRFSGRQFSNSRSEMNVSTLELGDSALYLCASSLVGQGDYGYTFGSGTRLTVV.

V usage is TRBV9 and J usage is TRBJ2-2; 9 nucleotides match TRBD1. CDR3 length equals 19 residues. Trimming cost V 4 bases and J 2 bases; bases outside gene matches: 15. CDR1 and CDR2 (germline): SGDLS, YYNGEE. CDR3 DNA: TGTGCCAGCAGCTCTCATCTCTGGGGACAGGGAATTAACACCGGGGAGCTGTTTTTT. This sequence encodes CASSSHLWGQGINTGELFF.

The chain recombines TRBV7-9 with TRBJ1-2, with D possibly matching TRBD1 (6 bases). V was clipped by 0 bases and J by 1 base, with 15 bases between them. The CDR3 length is 17 residues. Germline CDR1 is SEHNR and CDR2 is FQNEAQ (reference sequence). The CDR3: CASSLAEKTGFNYGYTF. The DNA of the CDR3 is TGTGCCAGCAGCTTAGCTGAAAAAACAGGGTTTAACTATGGCTACACCTTC.

There are a few counts of this clone. The rearrangement links TRBV6-5 to TRBJ1-6, with 9 bases fitting TRBD1. The germline V gene has CDR1 MNHEY and CDR2 SVGAGI. This CDR3 region has 15 residues. J gave up 7 bases and V 6 bases, and 7 bases lay outside the gene matches. The CDR3 here is CASRGDRVINSPLHF. CDR3 DNA sequence: TGTGCCAGCAGGGGGGACAGGGTTATCAATTCACCCCTCCACTTT.

This clone has a single count. The gene calls are TRBV25-1 and TRBJ2-7, with 9 bases identical to TRBD1. This CDR3 region has 14 residues. Germline V lookup: CDR1 MGHDK, CDR2 SYGVNS. V gave up 7 bases and J gave up 7 bases; unmatched junction bases: 11. CDR3 sequence reads: CASISGQGLGEQYF. The CDR3, as DNA: TGTGCCAGCATCTCGGGACAGGGTTTAGGGGAGCAGTACTTC.

The chain links TRBV5-1 to TRBJ2-1; tentatively, D is TRBD1 (6 bases). Germline loops: CDR1 SGHRS, CDR2 YFSETQ. Trimming took off 1 base at V and 7 bases at J, with 12 bases between the two ends. The CDR3 consists of 14 residues. CDR3 sequence (DNA): TGCGCCAGCAGCTTGCCAGGGGCTAGTAATGAGCAGTTCTTC. The encoded protein is CASSLPGASNEQFF. The full variable domain, completed using reference TRBV5-1 and TRBJ2-1, is KAGVTQTPRYLIKTRGQQVTLSCSPISGHRSVSWYQQTPGQGLQFLFEYFSETQRNKGNFPGRFSGRQFSNSRSEMNVSTLELGDSALYLCASSLPGASNEQFFGPGTRLTVL.

This chain links TRBV5-5 with TRBJ2-2; D unclear. V shed 0 bases and J shed 5 bases, with 8 bases lying between them. The CDR3 sequence is 14 residues long. Germline V CDR1 and CDR2: SGHKS, YYEKEE (reference sequence). CDR3 loop: CASSLVLSTGELFF. In DNA, the CDR3 is TGTGCCAGCAGCTTGGTTCTGTCGACCGGGGAGCTGTTTTTT.

The CDR3 DNA reads TGTGCCAGCAGTTACTTCCCGGGACAGGGGGCATGGGATCAGCCCCAGCATTTT. It specifies CASSYFPGQGAWDQPQHF. The chain links TRBV6-2 or TRBV6-3 to TRBJ1-5, with TRBD1 matching over 12 bases. Germline loops: CDR1 MNHEY, CDR2 SVGEGT. This CDR3 has 18 residues. Losses at the gene ends were 1 base for V and 5 bases for J; bases not matched to a gene: 9.

This clone was counted once. The chain uses TRBV6-2 or TRBV6-3 and TRBJ2-5, with TRBD2 matching over 13 bases. Germline V CDR1 and CDR2: MNHEY, SVGEGT. J lost 4 bases, V lost 6 bases, and 8 bases had no gene match. This CDR3 region has 16 residues. The CDR3 loop is CASSPPLAGGPETQYF. The CDR3 region has the DNA TGTGCCAGCAGCCCCCCACTAGCGGGGGGGCCAGAGACCCAGTACTTC.

J is TRBJ2-3 and V is TRBV11-1; D may be TRBD2 (6 bases). The V gene's germline CDR1 is SGHAT and CDR2 FQDESV (reference sequence). The CDR3 sequence is 16 residues long. V dropped 5 bases and J dropped 0 bases, with 15 bases sitting between them. CDR3 protein: CASSPFGGESTDTQYF. The CDR3 DNA reads as TGTGCCAGCAGCCCCTTTGGAGGGGAGAGCACAGATACGCAGTATTTT.

CDR3 loop: CATARVNSPLHF. The DNA of the CDR3 is TGTGCCACCGCCAGGGTAAATTCACCCCTCCACTTT. The rearrangement links TRBV3-1 (or the pseudogene TRBV3-2) to TRBJ1-6, with D possibly being TRBD1 (5 bases). CDR1 is LGHDT, CDR2 YNNKEL, per germline (reference sequence). The CDR3 is 12 amino acids. The V and J ends lost 10 bases and 7 bases respectively, with 11 bases between them.

The genes are TRBV25-1 and TRBJ1-6, with 8 bases that match TRBD1. This CDR3 contains 14 residues. CDR1 is MGHDK, CDR2 SYGVNS, per germline. The V and J ends lost 2 bases and 8 bases, in that order; junction bases with no gene match: 2. The CDR3 is CASSEPGGDSPLHF. The CDR3 DNA is TGTGCCAGCAGTGAACCAGGGGGCGATTCACCCCTCCACTTT.

The rearrangement joins TRBV13 to TRBJ1-4, with 8 bases fitting TRBD1. CDR3 size: 16 residues. Germline V gene sequence: CDR1 PRHDT, CDR2 FYEKMQ (reference sequence). V shed 4 bases, J shed 7 bases, and the junction held 11 bases outside the gene matches. The CDR3 sequence: CASSSLQGAGFEKLFF. CDR3 nucleotides: TGTGCCAGCAGCTCCTTGCAGGGGGCAGGGTTTGAAAAACTGTTTTTT.

The chain joins TRBV2 to TRBJ2-7, with D maybe TRBD1 (6 bases). Trimming left V 3 bases short and J 1 base short, with 13 bases between. The CDR3 consists of 15 residues. Germline assignment: CDR1 SNHLY and CDR2 FYNNEI. For the CDR3, the DNA is TGTGCCAGCAGTGACCGACAGGTGGGATCCTACGAGCAGTACTTC. Translation gives CASSDRQVGSYEQYF.

This chain joins TRBV5-1 and TRBJ1-1; perhaps TRBD1 as D (5 bases). CDR1 is SGHRS, CDR2 YFSETQ, per germline. CDR3 size: 15 residues. Trimming cost V 4 bases and J 5 bases, with 18 bases left between them. The CDR3, as DNA: TGCGCCAGCAGCCCGGGGGTAGGGTCGGAGACTGAAGCTTTCTTT. This codes for CASSPGVGSETEAFF.

The chain uses TRBV19 and TRBJ1-5, with TRBD1 matching 8 bases. CDR1 is LNHDA, CDR2 SQIVND, per germline (reference sequence). The CDR3 length is 14 residues. Trimming cost V 4 bases and J 2 bases; bases outside gene matches: 1. The CDR3 loop is CASSRDRRNQPQHF. CDR3 sequence (DNA): TGTGCCAGTAGTAGGGACAGGCGCAATCAGCCCCAGCATTTT.

The genes are TRBV9 and TRBJ2-3; tentative D call: TRBD1 (5 bases). V lost 5 bases, J lost 3 bases, and 10 bases lay in between. The CDR3 extends over 13 amino acids. Germline loops: CDR1 SGDLS, CDR2 YYNGEE. As DNA, the CDR3 is TGTGCCAGCAGGGACGACAGTACAGATACGCAGTATTTT. Translating gives CASRDDSTDTQYF.

V and J are TRBV19 and TRBJ1-1; 10 nucleotides line up with TRBD1. The CDR3 runs to 15 residues. Germline lookup yields CDR1 LNHDA and CDR2 SQIVND (reference sequence). V was clipped by 7 bases and J by 5 bases; unmatched bases: 10. The CDR3 nucleotides read TGTGCCAGTACCCCTCGGACAGGGGGTGGGACTGAAGCTTTCTTT. Encoded protein: CASTPRTGGGTEAFF.